These 25 T cell receptor beta chains originate from one sample sequenced in a study of metastatic and nonmetastatic thyroid tumors. Each patient came to thyroid surgery without any prior treatment (of any kind). TCRdb reanalyzed the PCR reads via MiXCR. The sample has about 36,000 clones, 20% seen once. The specimen sequenced was blood. The source of these receptors is a female donor with papillary thyroid cancer or a benign thyroid nodule (not recorded which). Some clones in this sample may be carry-over from other donors' samples.

This clone was detected many times. The genes are TRBV10-3 and TRBJ2-7; D possibly corresponds to TRBD2 (6 bases). Trimming removed 8 bases from V and 6 bases from J, with 14 bases in between. Per germline, CDR1 ENHRY and CDR2 SYGVKD. This CDR3 region has 12 residues. The CDR3 sequence: CAIRAGNGEQYF. In nucleotides, the CDR3 is TGTGCCATCCGGGCGGGGAACGGCGAGCAGTACTTC.

The J gene is TRBJ2-1, the V gene TRBV2; perhaps TRBD1 as D (5 bases). Looked up from germline, CDR1 is SNHLY and CDR2 is FYNNEI. Between the trimmed V and J ends, which lost 3 bases and 3 bases, there was a span of 15 bases. The CDR3 loop spans 16 amino acids. The CDR3 here is CASSDAAAGHYNEQFF. CDR3 nucleotides: TGTGCCAGCAGTGACGCGGCGGCAGGGCACTACAATGAGCAGTTCTTC.

This clone came up many times. The rearrangement joins TRBV30 to TRBJ2-7; D might be TRBD1 (5 bases). The CDR3 runs to 13 residues. Germline assignment: CDR1 GTSNPN and CDR2 SVGIG (reference sequence). The V gene lost 3 bases and the J gene lost 6 bases, with 15 bases spanning the gap. CDR3 in DNA: TGTGCCTGGAGAACGCAGGGCCGCTTCGAGCAGTACTTC. Translating it yields CAWRTQGRFEQYF.

This clone came up many times. This chain links TRBV29-1 with TRBJ1-2; D call uncertain. CDR1 is SQVTM and CDR2 is ANQGSEA in the germline V gene. V lost 1 base and J lost 8, with 8 bases in between. This CDR3 has 11 residues. CDR3 in amino acids: CSVEGVGGYTF. CDR3 in DNA: TGCAGCGTTGAAGGGGTGGGAGGCTACACCTTC.

This clone was counted at least ten times. The chain joins TRBV14 to TRBJ2-1; D possibly corresponds to TRBD1 (6 bases). The V gene's germline CDR1 is SGHDN and CDR2 FVKESK. This CDR3 region has 13 residues. V dropped 4 bases and J dropped 13 bases, with 17 bases sitting between them. CDR3 amino acids: CASSPGWLGGQFF. CDR3 nucleotide sequence: TGTGCCAGCAGCCCAGGATGGCTAGGGGGTCAGTTCTTC.

This sequence joins TRBV11-1 and TRBJ2-1; 10 positions match TRBD2. The CDR3 is 15 amino acids. Germline lookup yields CDR1 SGHAT and CDR2 FQDESV (reference sequence). J was trimmed by 10 bases and V by 2 bases; bases with no gene match: 8. In DNA, the CDR3 is TGTGCCAGCAGCTTAACAAGCGGGAGGGGTGCGGAGCAGTTCTTC. Its protein is CASSLTSGRGAEQFF.

The table lists this clone with many counts. The CDR3 reads CASSASNTGELFF. The DNA for the CDR3 is TGCGCCAGCAGCGCCTCGAACACCGGGGAGCTGTTTTTT. This chain uses TRBV4-1 with TRBJ2-2; no clear D. Trimming took 5 bases from V and 0 from J, leaving 4 bases between them. The germline CDR1 and CDR2 sequences are MGHRA and YSYEKL. The CDR3 contains 13 residues.

This clone was counted a few times. The rearrangement links TRBV15 to TRBJ1-2; 7 bases map to TRBD1. The CDR3 sequence is 16 residues long. V was clipped by 0 bases and J by 1 base; unmatched bases: 5. Germline V gives CDR1 LNHNV, CDR2 YYDKDF (reference sequence). CDR3 bases: TGTGCCACCAGCAGAGAGGGACAGACGTTTAACTATGGCTACACCTTC. It yields the protein CATSREGQTFNYGYTF. Using reference TRBV15 and TRBJ1-2 for the parts outside the CDR3, the full variable domain is DAMVIQNPRYQVTQFGKPVTLSCSQTLNHNVMYWYQQKSSQAPKLLFHYYDKDFNNEADTPDNFQSRRPNTSFCFLDIRSPGLGDTAMYLCATSREGQTFNYGYTFGSGTRLTVV.

This clone was seen repeatedly, ten times or more. The CDR3 bases are TGTGCCAGCAGTTTATCCCTTAGCGTTCGCTCGGGGGATACGCAGTATTTT. Its protein is CASSLSLSVRSGDTQYF. The genes are TRBV12-3 or TRBV12-4 and TRBJ2-3, with D possibly matching TRBD2 (5 bases). Trimming left V 2 bases short and J 6 bases short, with 21 bases between. The CDR3 length is 17 residues.

In regard to this clone: Its ends do not fully match the called genes, so a read error is possible. The rearrangement links TRBV20-1 to TRBJ2-7, with a possible D match to TRBD1 (5 bases). Germline V gives CDR1 DFQATT, CDR2 SNEGSKA (reference sequence). The CDR3 loop spans 14 amino acids. This CDR3 is CSAGDTDSSYEQYF. DNA of the CDR3: TGCAGTGCTGGAGACACTGACAGTTCCTACGAGCAGTACTTC.

A word on this clone: A much larger clone lies a single base off, so this may be a read error. The CDR3 nucleotides read TGCAGTGCTAGGGGGACTAGCGGACAAGAGACCCATTACTTC. Amino acids: CSARGTSGQETHYF. The chain recombines TRBV20-1 with TRBJ2-5; 11 bases agree with TRBD2. The germline V gene encodes CDR1 DFQATT and CDR2 SNEGSKA (reference sequence). The length of the CDR3 is 14 residues.

There are a few counts of this clone. The chain links TRBV19 to TRBJ1-3; D uncertain. CDR1 and CDR2 (germline): LNHDA, SQIVND (reference sequence). Trimming shortened V by 3 bases and J by 2 bases, and 11 bases separated the two germline ends. The CDR3 runs 15 residues. CDR3 DNA sequence: TGTGCCAGTAGTATGGACGGATCCACTGGAAACACCATATATTTT. Translating it yields CASSMDGSTGNTIYF.

This clone occurred a few times. The chain links TRBV6-6 to TRBJ2-5; D is possibly TRBD2 (5 bases). The V gene's germline CDR1 is MNHNY and CDR2 SVGAGI (reference sequence). There are 14 residues in the CDR3. Trimming stripped 2 bases from V and 2 bases from J, with 9 bases between. DNA of the CDR3: TGTGCCAGCAGTTACCGTCGCGGGCAAGAGACCCAGTACTTC. This encodes CASSYRRGQETQYF.

This clone turned up a few times. The genes are TRBV27 and TRBJ2-3, with 9 bases identical to TRBD2. The length of the CDR3 is 18 residues. Germline assignment: CDR1 MNHEY and CDR2 SMNVEV (reference sequence). V lost 6 bases and J lost 2; bases outside the gene matches: 15. CDR3 bases: TGTGCCAGCAGCCTTAGGCCGGTACTAGCGGGCCTCACAGATACGCAGTATTTT. Its translation: CASSLRPVLAGLTDTQYF.

Comments on this clone: Other DNA sequences in the same sample also yield this CDR3. The rearrangement uses TRBV2 and TRBJ2-3; D perhaps matches TRBD2 (5 bases). Germline values: CDR1 SNHLY, CDR2 FYNNEI. The germline V and J ends were trimmed by 0 bases and 1 base, with 14 bases remaining between them. This CDR3 is 17 amino acids long. CDR3 bases: TGTGCCAGCAGTGAAGCTCTTCTGGCCGGGGGCACAGATACGCAGTATTTT. It encodes CASSEALLAGGTDTQYF.

The V and J genes are TRBV19 and TRBJ2-1; TRBD2 might be the D (6 bases). Trimming pared 3 bases from V and 8 bases from J, leaving 17 bases between. Germline lookup yields CDR1 LNHDA and CDR2 SQIVND (reference sequence). CDR3 size: 15 residues. The CDR3 coding sequence is TGTGCCAGTAGTATTCCGGGACTTCGGATAGATGAGCAGTTCTTC. The encoded protein is CASSIPGLRIDEQFF. Drawing the rest from reference TRBV19 and TRBJ2-1, the complete variable domain is DGGITQSPKYLFRKEGQNVTLSCEQNLNHDAMYWYRQDPGQGLRLIYYSQIVNDFQKGDIAEGYSVSREKKESFPLTVTSAQKNPTAFYLCASSIPGLRIDEQFFGPGTRLTVL.

At least ten counts were recorded for this clone. The V gene is TRBV7-6, the J gene TRBJ2-7; D unresolved. Germline V CDR1 and CDR2: SGHVS, FNYEAQ. V gave up 2 bases and J gave up 3 bases, with 11 bases separating them. CDR3 length: 14 residues. CDR3 DNA: TGTGCCAGCAGCTTACCAAGCAAGTGCTACGAGCAGTACTTC. Protein: CASSLPSKCYEQYF.

This clone was found many times. The chain uses TRBV7-9 and TRBJ2-7; 7 bases map to TRBD2. The CDR3 loop spans 14 amino acids. Germline V gene data show CDR1 as SEHNR and CDR2 as FQNEAQ (reference sequence). V shed 3 bases and J 2 bases; nucleotides not matched to a gene: 4. The CDR3 sequence: CASSFGGGAYEQYF. The CDR3 region has the DNA TGTGCCAGCAGCTTTGGGGGGGGAGCCTACGAGCAGTACTTC.

J is TRBJ1-2 and V is TRBV27, with TRBD1 identical over 7 bases. In germline, CDR1 is MNHEY, CDR2 SMNVEV (reference sequence). The CDR3 runs to 13 residues. The trim removed 5 bases at V and 9 bases at J, leaving 9 bases unmatched. The CDR3 DNA sequence: TGTGCCAGCAGTGTCCGGGACAGTCGTTGCTACACCTTC. The encoded protein is CASSVRDSRCYTF.

The table lists this clone with many counts. The chain employs TRBV5-1 and TRBJ2-3, with TRBD2 matching 8 bases. The CDR3 has 14 residues. The germline gives CDR1 SGHRS, CDR2 YFSETQ. V lost 4 bases, J lost 5 bases, and 6 bases stayed unmatched. CDR3 nucleotide sequence: TGCGCCAGCAGCCCCGGGACTAGTGAAGATACGCAGTATTTT. Translating it yields CASSPGTSEDTQYF.

This chain links TRBV11-1 with TRBJ2-3, with 9 nucleotides matching TRBD2. The CDR3 runs 17 residues. From germline, CDR1 is SGHAT and CDR2 FQDESV (reference sequence). Losses at the gene ends were 7 bases for V and 5 bases for J; bases not matched to a gene: 16. The CDR3 loop is CASTSVRGGRAQDTQYF. In nucleotides, the CDR3 is TGTGCCAGCACCTCTGTCCGAGGCGGGAGGGCCCAAGATACGCAGTATTTT.

This sequence joins TRBV20-1 and TRBJ1-2; D ambiguous. CDR3 length: 13 residues. Trimming took 4 bases from V and 7 from J, leaving 16 bases between them. Germline lookup yields CDR1 DFQATT and CDR2 SNEGSKA (reference sequence). In DNA form, the CDR3 reads TGCAGTGCTATAACGATAAGTTTTCGTGGCTACACCTTC. As protein: CSAITISFRGYTF.

This clone was seen repeatedly, ten times or more. V gene TRBV30 combines with J gene TRBJ1-2; the D gene is possibly TRBD1 (6 bases). This CDR3 contains 15 residues. The germline CDR1 and CDR2 sequences are GTSNPN and SVGIG (reference sequence). With 0 bases removed from V and 8 bases from J, the gap between germline ends came to 19 bases. The CDR3 sequence is CAWSVQGSRGQGYTF. The DNA of the CDR3 is TGTGCCTGGAGTGTACAAGGGTCCCGGGGGCAAGGCTACACCTTC.

V is TRBV27 and J is TRBJ1-5; 7 bases align to TRBD1. CDR3 length: 14 residues. Germline CDR1 MNHEY, CDR2 SMNVEV (reference sequence). V gave up 5 bases and J gave up 5 bases; unmatched junction bases: 6. The CDR3 protein is CASSPGGQDQPQHF. The CDR3 region has the DNA TGTGCCAGCAGTCCAGGGGGTCAAGATCAGCCCCAGCATTTT.

Note on this clone: It is likely a read error, because the conserved phenylalanine at the end of the CDR3 is missing. The rearrangement uses TRBV25-1 and TRBJ2-2; D is possibly TRBD1 or TRBD2 (5 bases each). This CDR3 has 16 amino acids. CDR1 and CDR2 (germline): MGHDK, SYGVNS. This chain's CDR3 is CASSVLGTGESGELFL. The CDR3, as DNA: TGTGCCAGCAGTGTCCTAGGGACCGGGGAGTCCGGTGAGCTGTTTCTT.